Each of the 15 T cell receptor beta chains below was sequenced from the same sample in a study of glioma-infiltrating T cells after dendritic cell vaccination. TCRdb's table, derived via immunoSEQ multiplex PCR, lists solely in-frame clones and lacks some. The profile shows approximately 100,000 clones, around three quarters of them singletons. Specimen: blood, collected before dendritic cell vaccination. The source of these receptors is a human donor with glioblastoma.

This chain's CDR3 is CASSLTLAGGYEKLFF. CDR3 DNA: TGTGCCAGCAGCTTAACACTGGCAGGGGGCTATGAAAAACTGTTTTTT. This rearrangement joins TRBV7-9 to TRBJ1-4; 8 nucleotides match TRBD1. CDR3 size: 16 residues. Germline loops: CDR1 SEHNR, CDR2 FQNEAQ (reference sequence). V shed 2 bases, J shed 6 bases, and the junction held 8 bases outside the gene matches.

This clone has just a few counts. This chain uses TRBV30 with TRBJ1-2; 7 positions agree with TRBD1. Germline V gene data show CDR1 as GTSNPN and CDR2 as SVGIG (reference sequence). The CDR3 extends over 15 amino acids. The V gene end was trimmed by 3 bases and the J gene end by 2 bases; junction bases not matched to a gene: 9. The CDR3 sequence is CAWRASGTENYGYTF. The CDR3 DNA reads TGTGCCTGGAGAGCCTCCGGGACAGAAAACTATGGCTACACCTTC.

This clone was seen a single time. The CDR3: CASSSTADSLLEDTIYF. CDR3 in DNA: TGTGCCAGCAGTTCAACGGCCGACAGCCTTCTTGAGGACACCATATATTTT. The rearrangement joins TRBV25-1 to TRBJ1-3; tentatively, D is TRBD1 (5 bases). Trimming stripped 5 bases from V and 8 bases from J, with 25 bases between. Germline lookup yields CDR1 MGHDK and CDR2 SYGVNS. The CDR3 is 17 residues long.

The chain recombines TRBV6-5 with TRBJ1-5; no clear D gene. The ends were cut back, 7 bases at V and 7 bases at J, with 17 bases in the middle. CDR1 is MNHEY, CDR2 SVGAGI, per germline. The CDR3 is 14 amino acids. The chain's CDR3 is CASMRPDVRQPQHF. In DNA form, the CDR3 reads TGTGCCAGCATGCGGCCTGATGTACGACAGCCCCAGCATTTT.

The chain recombines TRBV15 with TRBJ1-5; no definite D call. This CDR3 region has 14 residues. Germline CDR1 LNHNV, CDR2 YYDKDF (reference sequence). V was clipped by 0 bases and J by 4 bases, with 7 bases between them. CDR3 DNA: TGTGCCACCAGCAGAGATCCCGAGAATCAGCCCCAGCATTTT. It encodes CATSRDPENQPQHF. The variable domain in full, with the rest retrieved from reference TRBV15 and TRBJ1-5, is DAMVIQNPRYQVTQFGKPVTLSCSQTLNHNVMYWYQQKSSQAPKLLFHYYDKDFNNEADTPDNFQSRRPNTSFCFLDIRSPGLGDTAMYLCATSRDPENQPQHFGDGTRLSIL.

The genes are TRBV9 and TRBJ1-1, with no clear D. CDR3 size: 14 residues. V dropped 3 bases and J dropped 6 bases, with 15 bases sitting between them. Germline V gene data show CDR1 as SGDLS and CDR2 as YYNGEE. The CDR3 reads CASSDGAGSSEAFF. CDR3 DNA: TGTGCCAGCAGCGACGGTGCGGGTTCTTCTGAAGCTTTCTTT.

CDR3 nucleotides: TGTGCCAAAATACAGGGGGCTGGAAACACCATATATTTT. Amino acids: CAKIQGAGNTIYF. This chain joins TRBV10-3 and TRBJ1-3; 8 bases fit TRBD1. The CDR3 contains 13 residues. Germline V gene sequence: CDR1 ENHRY, CDR2 SYGVKD. V shed 10 bases and J 2 bases; nucleotides not matched to a gene: 4.

In its sample, this clone was seen once. V and J are TRBV19 and TRBJ2-7; maybe TRBD1 (6 bases). V lost 3 bases, J lost 2 bases, and 17 bases lay in between. Germline loops: CDR1 LNHDA, CDR2 SQIVND (reference sequence). The CDR3 spans 16 residues. The CDR3 nucleotides are TGTGCCAGTAGTATGCCGCAGGGGTCGGAAACCTACGAGCAGTACTTC. It translates to CASSMPQGSETYEQYF.

The chain couples TRBV9 to TRBJ2-6; 8 bases match TRBD1. The trim removed 4 bases at V and 1 base at J, leaving 10 bases unmatched. The CDR3 runs 18 residues. Germline V gene data show CDR1 as SGDLS and CDR2 as YYNGEE. CDR3 sequence reads: CASSYYRTGQSGANVLTF. DNA of the CDR3: TGTGCCAGCAGCTACTACCGGACAGGGCAATCTGGGGCCAACGTCCTGACTTTC.

The chain employs TRBV5-1 and TRBJ1-2; the D gene is possibly TRBD1 (6 bases). The CDR3 is 14 residues long. Looked up from germline, CDR1 is SGHRS and CDR2 is YFSETQ. V was pared by 4 bases and J by 5 bases, with 15 bases between. CDR3 sequence reads: CASSDQGRGYGYTF. As DNA, the CDR3 is TGCGCCAGCAGCGACCAGGGGCGGGGGTATGGCTACACCTTC.

V usage is TRBV6-6 and J usage is TRBJ1-2, with 8 bases matching TRBD1. The CDR3 spans 14 residues. Per germline, CDR1 MNHNY and CDR2 SVGAGI (reference sequence). V lost 8 bases to trimming and J lost 0 bases; unmatched junction nucleotides: 5. The CDR3 here is CASYDRGPNYGYTF. The CDR3 DNA is TGTGCCAGCTACGACAGGGGTCCTAACTATGGCTACACCTTC.

The V and J genes are TRBV27 and TRBJ2-2; 8 bases line up with TRBD2. Germline V gene sequence: CDR1 MNHEY, CDR2 SMNVEV (reference sequence). This CDR3 is built from 14 residues. The junction had 9 bases not matched to a gene; V was cut back by 8 bases and J by 7 bases. The CDR3 nucleotides read TGTGCCAGCCAGGACGGGGGGGCCCTCGGGGAGCTGTTTTTT. This gives the protein CASQDGGALGELFF.

The gene calls are TRBV28 and TRBJ1-2; D is unresolved. Germline values: CDR1 MDHEN, CDR2 SYDVKM. The CDR3 is 12 amino acids. The V end was cut by 7 bases, the J end by 8 bases, with 14 bases between. The CDR3 DNA is TGTGCCAGCATCTCGGGAATCGGCGGCTACACCTTC. The encoded protein is CASISGIGGYTF.

The V and J genes are TRBV5-4 and TRBJ2-3; the match to TRBD2 covers 13 bases. CDR1 SGHNT and CDR2 YYREEE come from the germline V gene (reference sequence). The CDR3 consists of 16 residues. V trimming: 4 bases; J trimming: 2 bases; junction bases outside the gene matches: 4. In nucleotides, the CDR3 is TGTGCCAGCAGCGTGACTAGCGGGGGGCTCACAGATACGCAGTATTTT. It specifies CASSVTSGGLTDTQYF.

This clone was observed a handful of times. The J gene is TRBJ2-7, the V gene TRBV15; possibly TRBD2 for D (5 bases). Germline-derived CDR1 and CDR2 are LNHNV and YYDKDF (reference sequence). V was shortened by 4 bases and J by 0 bases, with 13 bases between the two germline ends. The CDR3 contains 15 residues. In DNA, the CDR3 is TGTGCCACCAGCATCGGGTCAGCGGCCTCCTACGAGCAGTACTTC. Translation: CATSIGSAASYEQYF.